A selection of T cell receptor beta chains follows, all from one sample in a study of blood T cell repertoires in COVID-19. Data came from immunoSEQ multiplex PCR; TCRdb stores just in-frame clones and leaves some out. This table has around 270,000 clones, 80% to 90% appearing once. Sequenced sample: peripheral blood. The receptors come from a man between 35 and 55 years old with acute or convalescent COVID-19. Both conserved end residues are trimmed from each CDR3. The size entry is marked missing in some rows and otherwise reads once, few, many or a size class.

CDR3 length	V gene	J gene	clone size	CDR3 protein
12	TRBV13	TRBJ1-3	-	ASSLGLRGDTIY
10	TRBV13	TRBJ1-1	-	ASSFDRGEAF
12	TRBV4-1	TRBJ1-5	-	ASSQDGAHQPQH
14	TRBV15	TRBJ2-2	-	ATSRETGEYTGELF
13	TRBV2	TRBJ1-2	-	ASSIDGGGDYGYT
13	TRBV7-8	TRBJ2-7	-	ASSQLAVSSYEQY
10	TRBV2	TRBJ2-7	-	ASKTGIYEQY
12	TRBV20-1	TRBJ1-1	-	SASKVQGDTEAF
13	TRBV7-2	TRBJ1-2	-	ASSPRWATNYGYT
11	TRBV5-1	TRBJ2-1	-	ASSLVVAREQF
12	TRBV10-3	TRBJ1-1	-	AISSTQGLTEAF
13	TRBV5-6	TRBJ2-1	-	ASSWSGGNYNEQF
16	TRBV12-5	TRBJ2-1	-	ASGLIAGGTSLSNEQF
15	TRBV11-2	TRBJ1-4	-	ASSQQGAPATNEKLF
12	TRBV6-6	TRBJ1-3	-	ASSYQGSGNTIY
12	TRBV7-6	TRBJ2-7	-	ASSLGGQNYEQY
14	TRBV2	TRBJ2-2	-	ASSEYRGRPPGELF
12	TRBV5-1	TRBJ1-1	-	ASSWTGSNTEAF
13	TRBV11-3	TRBJ2-3	-	ASSLGQVSLDTQY
13	TRBV19	TRBJ1-6	-	ASKTTTVYNSPLH
11	TRBV2	TRBJ1-2	-	ASSVEADYGYT
13	TRBV9	TRBJ1-2	-	ASSVGRGGNYGYT
12	TRBV25-1	TRBJ2-1	-	ASEGEQWGNEQF
15	TRBV3-1/TRBV3-2	TRBJ1-5	-	ASSQEGLNRGRQPQH
11	TRBV5-1	TRBJ2-1	-	ASSSIAYNEQF
12	TRBV3-1/TRBV3-2	TRBJ1-2	-	ASSQAQGARGYT
13	TRBV19	TRBJ1-5	-	ASSIGSGDNQPQH
15	TRBV19	TRBJ1-2	-	ASSITGTEGGLYGYT
10	TRBV5-4	TRBJ1-1	-	ATQTLNTEAF
14	TRBV11-2	TRBJ2-1	-	ASSLGSGGAENEQF
9	TRBV24-1	TRBJ2-1	-	ATGQYNEQF
13	TRBV18	TRBJ2-1	-	ASPPQGEGYNEQF
14	TRBV18	TRBJ2-2	-	ASSPDSGVYTGELF
12	TRBV5-6	TRBJ2-1	-	ASSLRGTYNEQF
12	TRBV6-6	TRBJ2-7	-	ASSYATGSYEQY
13	TRBV2	TRBJ2-1	-	ASSERGRGWGEQF
10	TRBV7-9	TRBJ2-3	once	ASSFGQSGQY
12	TRBV5-1	TRBJ2-7	-	ASSLYGQTYEQY
9	TRBV6-1	TRBJ1-2	-	ASSEARGYT
13	TRBV10-1	TRBJ2-2	-	ASKERRGNTGELF
11	TRBV6-5	TRBJ2-1	-	ASGRGPYNEQF
11	TRBV6-5	TRBJ1-1	-	ASSYGVAAEAF
14	TRBV11-3	TRBJ2-3	-	ASSLGGTTSTDTQY
12	TRBV7-9	TRBJ1-6	-	ASSRQGAYSPLH
15	TRBV5-1	TRBJ2-1	-	ASSLLPQGQGYNEQF
13	TRBV6-1	TRBJ2-3	-	ASSEEWGGTDTQY
12	TRBV7-2	TRBJ1-2	-	ASSLDRGLRGYT
14	TRBV19	TRBJ1-5	-	ASSANRGHSNQPQH
13	TRBV19	TRBJ2-7	-	ASSLRGGSIYEQY
10	TRBV2	TRBJ2-1	-	ASSESSGEQF
13	TRBV13	TRBJ2-7	-	ASSLRGLADYEQY
11	TRBV27	TRBJ2-7	-	ASSYRDTTKQY
13	TRBV24-1	TRBJ2-3	-	ATSDGTESTDTQY
14	TRBV15	TRBJ2-1	-	ATSRSTGPSYNEQF
11	TRBV12-3/TRBV12-4	TRBJ1-1	few	ASKPQGNTEAF
12	TRBV5-1	TRBJ2-3	once	ASSLTGPTDTQY
12	TRBV7-2	TRBJ2-7	-	ASSFRDSAYEQY
13	TRBV2	TRBJ2-3	once	ASSERSGGTDTQY